This T cell receptor (beta chain) was retrieved from a study of blood T cell repertoires in COVID-19. Turning to the study itself: COVID-19 samples, acute and convalescent, were from the United States, Italy and Spain. The cDNA or gDNA used as material had been derived from T cells, B-cell-depleted T cells, or PBMCs.

As handled by the study authors: Estimation of nucleated cell counts relied on the amplification of reference gene primers. Method: immunoSEQ multiplex PCR; TCRdb's copy keeps in-frame clones and lacks some. V, J and clone size reflect that table, while D and trimming were determined from the DNA. In the table there are about 140,000 clones, just under 90% of which are singletons. The CDR3 has 14 amino acids. CDR1 is SGHKS, CDR2 YYEKEE, per germline (reference sequence). V lost 4 bases and J lost 8; bases outside the gene matches: 9. The TCR sequence derives from an elderly woman with acute or convalescent COVID-19. The sample comprised peripheral blood. This chain links TRBV5-5 with TRBJ1-2; TRBD1 aligns across 9 bases. CDR3 protein: CASSTGTGLLGYTF. The CDR3 DNA follows: TGTGCCAGCAGCACCGGGACAGGGCTCCTCGGCTACACCTTC.